Reported below is one TCR beta chain. This sample stems from a study of OX40 agonist ivuxolimab in advanced cancers. Only in-frame clones appear in the TCRdb table, and some are missing; sequencing was by immunoSEQ multiplex PCR. The sample contains 70,000 or so clones, around four fifths of which appear only once. V lost 2 bases to trimming and J lost 1 base; unmatched junction nucleotides: 13. The CDR3 spans 19 residues. In germline, CDR1 is MDHEN, CDR2 SYDVKM. Sequences were derived from CD4+ or CD8+ T cells sorted from blood, sampled in a trial of the OX40 agonist ivuxolimab. V gene TRBV28 combines with J gene TRBJ1-5; 8 positions agree with TRBD1. The TCR sequence derives from an adult with an advanced solid tumor such as melanoma, head and neck, liver or kidney cancer. The CDR3 DNA sequence: TGTGCCAGCAGTTTAGATCTGGGACAGGATATTACGAGCAATCAGCCCCAGCATTTT. Encoded protein: CASSLDLGQDITSNQPQHF.